The source of this TCR beta chain is a study of CD8 T cell repertoires and HIV-1 epitope variants. The protocol was immunoSEQ multiplex PCR, while the TCRdb copy is restricted to in-frame clones and leaves out a portion. The table has some 6,500 clones, around 68% seen once; the top ten hold around 42%. CDR1 KGHSH and CDR2 LQKENI come from the germline V gene. Trimming removed 6 bases from V and 1 base from J; junction bases left unmatched: 8. This CDR3 comprises 16 residues. This clone was observed once. Its specificity is unknown. Sequenced material: cultured CD8+ T cells derived from PBMCs. The chain employs TRBV18 and TRBJ2-1; 8 positions match TRBD2. The TCR was taken from a male donor with HIV. In nucleotides, the CDR3 is TGTGCCAGCTCCCCTCGGGAGGGCGTGTCCTACAATGAGCAGTTCTTC. It codes for CASSPREGVSYNEQFF.